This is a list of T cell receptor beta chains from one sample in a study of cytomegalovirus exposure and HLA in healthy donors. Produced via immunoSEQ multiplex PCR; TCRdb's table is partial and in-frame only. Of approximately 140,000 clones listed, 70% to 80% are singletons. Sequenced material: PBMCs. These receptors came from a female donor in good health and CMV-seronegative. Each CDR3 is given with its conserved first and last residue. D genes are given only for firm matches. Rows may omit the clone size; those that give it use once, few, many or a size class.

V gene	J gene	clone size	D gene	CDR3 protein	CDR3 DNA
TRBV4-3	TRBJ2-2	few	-	CASSQEVSRANTGELFF	TGCGCCAGCAGCCAAGAGGTGTCCAGGGCCAACACCGGGGAGCTGTTTTTT
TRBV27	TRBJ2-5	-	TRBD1	CASSFRGETQYF	TGTGCCAGCAGTTTCAGGGGGGAGACCCAGTACTTC
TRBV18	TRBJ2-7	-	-	CASSLLVGDLTYEQYF	TGTGCCAGCTCACTACTCGTCGGGGACTTAACCTACGAGCAGTACTTC
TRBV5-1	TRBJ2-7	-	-	CASSPLTGRQYEQYF	TGCGCCAGCAGCCCCTTGACAGGGAGGCAGTACGAGCAGTACTTC
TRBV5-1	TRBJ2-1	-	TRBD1	CASSLGDRGREQFF	TGCGCCAGCAGCTTGGGGGACAGGGGCCGAGAGCAGTTCTTC
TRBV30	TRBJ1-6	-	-	CAWSNGRASYNSPLHF	TGTGCCTGGTCTAACGGGAGGGCCTCCTATAATTCACCCCTCCACTTT
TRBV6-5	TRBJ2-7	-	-	CASRGTFYEQYF	TGTGCCAGCAGGGGGACTTTCTACGAGCAGTACTTC
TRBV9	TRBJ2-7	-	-	CASSDPGHLYEQYF	TGTGCCAGCAGCGACCCGGGACACCTCTACGAGCAGTACTTC
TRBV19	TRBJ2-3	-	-	CASSIVGGRTDTQYF	TGTGCCAGTAGTATCGTCGGGGGACGCACAGATACGCAGTATTTT
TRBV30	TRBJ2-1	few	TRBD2	CAWSVTSGGEQFF	TGTGCCTGGAGTGTTACTAGCGGGGGTGAGCAGTTCTTC
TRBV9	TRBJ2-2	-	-	CASSVGQSTTGELFF	TGTGCCAGCAGCGTAGGACAGTCAACCACCGGGGAGCTGTTTTTT
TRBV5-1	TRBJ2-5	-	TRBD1	CASSLGLTGAQETQYF	TGCGCCAGCAGCTTGGGACTGACAGGGGCCCAAGAGACCCAGTACTTC
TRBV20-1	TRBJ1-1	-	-	CSARGEEEAFF	TGCAGTGCTAGAGGCGAGGAAGAAGCTTTCTTT
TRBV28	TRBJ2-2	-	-	CASSSVRRGTNTGELFF	TGTGCCAGCAGTTCTGTTCGACGGGGTACGAACACCGGGGAGCTGTTTTTT
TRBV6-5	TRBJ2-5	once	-	CASSLTPETQYF	TGTGCCAGCAGCTTGACACCCGAGACCCAGTACTTC
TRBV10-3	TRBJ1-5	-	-	CAISDGPNQPQHF	TGTGCCATCAGTGATGGCCCCAATCAGCCCCAGCATTTT
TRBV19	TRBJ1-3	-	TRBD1	CASSGTGAYSGNTIYF	TGTGCCAGTAGCGGGACAGGGGCCTACTCTGGAAACACCATATATTTT
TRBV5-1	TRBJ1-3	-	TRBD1	CASSPVGTGAGNTIYF	TGCGCCAGCAGCCCGGTCGGGACAGGGGCTGGAAACACCATATATTTT
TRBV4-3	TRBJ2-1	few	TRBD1	CASSAAWDSKGYNEQFF	TGCGCCAGCAGCGCCGCGTGGGACAGCAAGGGCTACAATGAGCAGTTCTTC
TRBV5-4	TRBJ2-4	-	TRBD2	CASTTGTSGGRENIQYF	TGTGCCAGCACCACGGGGACTAGCGGGGGTCGGGAAAACATTCAGTACTTC